This entry features one T cell receptor (beta chain) sequence. Its antigen target is currently unknown. No much larger clonotype is one base removed from it; base qualities were not supplied. The immunoSEQ Assay, a bias-controlled multiplex PCR, was used to amplify TCRbeta CDR3 regions from genomic DNA. The published analysis was carried out like this. The number of nucleated cells in each sample was estimated by amplification of reference gene primers within the assay. Sequence reads were collapsed and filtered to measure the absolute abundance of every unique TCRbeta CDR3 rearrangement. For each sample, productive Simpson clonality was calculated as the square root of Simpson's diversity index across productive rearrangements. The immuneACCESS repertoire file appears here via TCRdb, limited to in-frame rearrangements. These files lack a portion of the clones; in checked studies, under half of the deficit traces to unresolved V genes, and the cause of the others is not known. V and J calls and clone size are those listed in that table; D and trimming were worked out from the DNA. The sample table lists about 140,000 clones, 79% of them with a count of one. The ten largest clones take up roughly 3.4% of the sample.

This sample is drawn from a study of blood T cell repertoires in COVID-19 (dated by TCRdb to the early 2020s). Study-wide context: The collaborator samples originated in the United States, Italy and Spain and spanned the acute and convalescent phases of COVID-19. The samples were drawn from two sources: the first 160 participants of the ongoing ImmuneRACE study, and 1,200 or so subjects contributed by 6 global collaborators. The material from the prospective study consisted of cDNA or gDNA derived from T cells, B-cell-depleted T cells, or PBMCs. Sample metadata almost always included a de-identified subject ID, COVID-19 status, age in years and sex. Deeply sampled blood TCRbeta repertoires from subjects exposed to, actively infected with, or recovered from COVID-19 were included in the dataset. The repertoires were released in a freely available public database intended as a resource for research on the immune response to SARS-CoV-2. Where HLA class I and class II types were available, the types were taken from metadata supplied by the sample provider, not from assay-based typing. On the study overall, not on this receptor specifically: Clinical and demographic metadata were provided uncurated, with the amount varying by source and participant.

From the cysteine through the phenylalanine, the CDR3 covers 13 amino acids. Only CDR3 DNA remains: 39 bases, in frame from the first base. Reading the germline V gene gives CDR1 KGHSH and CDR2 LQKENI. The germline ends are 6 bases apart after V is trimmed by 3 bases and J by 1 base. The collaborating institutions used their own protocols to collect whole blood in K2EDTA tubes. For TCRbeta analysis, collaborators shipped samples as frozen whole blood, isolated PBMCs, or DNA extracted from either of those sample types. What was sequenced was peripheral blood. The V and J genes are TRBV18 and TRBJ1-1; the D gene assignment is ambiguous. This receptor was identified in a man aged 55 to 69 with acute or convalescent COVID-19. Here is the DNA: TGTGCCAGCTCACCTGCCGGGAACACTGAAGCTTTCTTT. This sequence encodes CASSPAGNTEAFF.